This section outlines one T cell receptor (beta chain) sequence together with its context. The source of the sample is a study of control samples from healthy donors and cancer patients. Method: immunoSEQ multiplex PCR; TCRdb's copy keeps in-frame clones and lacks some. The profile shows over 150,000 clones, roughly 95% of them singletons. This CDR3 is 19 amino acids long. The germline V gene has CDR1 MDHEN and CDR2 SYDVKM. V lost 4 bases and J lost 0; bases outside the gene matches: 11. The gene calls are TRBV28 and TRBJ2-6; TRBD1 matches at 8 bases. The sample consisted of blood. The receptor was isolated from a woman between 25 and 40 years old in good health. Written as DNA, the CDR3 is TGTGCCAGCAGTTCACCTAGACAGGGGTGGGGCTCTGGGGCCAACGTCCTGACTTTC. Translation: CASSSPRQGWGSGANVLTF.